Following are 17 T cell receptor beta chains from one sample sequenced in a study of CD8+ T cells in alopecia areata. RNA was extracted and reverse transcribed into cDNA as the sequencing template. The assay was immunoSEQ multiplex PCR, and TCRdb's table has in-frame clones only and misses some. The table shows 110,000 to 150,000 clones, with roughly 50% occurring only once. Treatment reported: oral pan-JAK inhibitor, 5-10 mg twice daily. Sequencing used CD8+ T cells sorted from blood, obtained at week 4, from a patient treated with tofacitinib. These receptor sequences come from a human donor with alopecia areata.

This rearrangement joins TRBV7-9 to TRBJ1-2; D is unresolved. This CDR3 is 12 amino acids long. Germline V gene lookup returns CDR1 SEHNR and CDR2 FQNEAQ (reference sequence). Trimming pared 5 bases from V and 7 bases from J, leaving 11 bases between. The CDR3 DNA reads TGTGCCAGCAGCACCCTGACAAGTGGCTACACCTTC. Translating it yields CASSTLTSGYTF.

The chain is built from TRBV5-1 and TRBJ2-3; D might be TRBD2 (5 bases). The CDR3 runs to 14 residues. V was shortened by 0 bases and J by 6 bases, with 11 bases between the two germline ends. Germline V CDR1 and CDR2: SGHRS, YFSETQ. CDR3 sequence reads: CASSLEAGEDTQYF. In DNA, the CDR3 is TGCGCCAGCAGCTTGGAGGCGGGTGAGGATACGCAGTATTTT.

This clone appeared once. This chain uses TRBV5-6 with TRBJ1-1; 7 positions agree with TRBD1. CDR1 and CDR2 from the germline V gene are SGHDT and YYEEEE. The V gene end was trimmed by 5 bases and the J gene end by 5 bases; junction bases not matched to a gene: 6. This CDR3 is 13 amino acids long. The CDR3, as DNA: TGTGCCAGCAGAAGACAGGGCGGAACTGAAGCTTTCTTT. Protein product: CASRRQGGTEAFF.

This chain links TRBV5-6 with TRBJ1-5; TRBD1 is a possible D gene (5 bases). Trimming took 4 bases from V and 4 from J, leaving 15 bases between them. The CDR3 contains 15 residues. Germline V lookup: CDR1 SGHDT, CDR2 YYEEEE. For the CDR3, the DNA is TGTGCCAGCAGCACCCGCGCGGCAGGGAATCAGCCCCAGCATTTT. Translating gives CASSTRAAGNQPQHF.

Many counts were recorded for this clone. The chain joins TRBV6-1 to TRBJ1-1, with D hard to call. V gave up 5 bases and J gave up 3 bases, with 13 bases separating them. The CDR3 runs 14 residues. Germline V CDR1 and CDR2: MNHNS, SASEGT. This CDR3 reads CASSSQPGYTEAFF. In DNA form, the CDR3 reads TGTGCCAGCAGTTCACAACCGGGATACACTGAAGCTTTCTTT.

A remark on this clone: One junction end does not reproduce the germline sequence, and a read error may be involved. The rearrangement links TRBV6-5 to TRBJ2-7; D not certain. The CDR3 is 14 residues long. Germline CDR1 and CDR2: MNHEY and SVGAGI. The CDR3: CAGSLVAIPYEQYF. DNA of the CDR3: TGTGCCGGCAGTCTGGTAGCCATTCCCTACGAGCAGTACTTC.

V usage is TRBV4-1 and J usage is TRBJ1-5; D may be TRBD1 (5 bases). The CDR3 loop spans 16 amino acids. The V end lost 0 bases, the J end lost 5 bases, and 14 bases lay between the germline ends. CDR1 MGHRA and CDR2 YSYEKL come from the germline V gene. The CDR3 spells CASSQDLGGIYQPQHF. The DNA of the CDR3 is TGCGCCAGCAGCCAAGACCTCGGGGGGATTTATCAGCCCCAGCATTTT.

There are a few counts of this clone. The rearrangement links TRBV27 to TRBJ2-7, with D uncertain. The CDR3 sequence is 12 residues long. The germline V and J ends were trimmed by 5 bases and 3 bases, with 8 bases remaining between them. Per the germline V gene, CDR1 is MNHEY and CDR2 is SMNVEV (reference sequence). CDR3 nucleotides: TGTGCCAGCAGTGGCGGATACTACGAGCAGTACTTC. Residues: CASSGGYYEQYF.

This clone was picked up a small number of times. This chain connects TRBV19 to TRBJ2-5, with D possibly matching TRBD2 (5 bases). This CDR3 has 12 residues. The germline V gene has CDR1 LNHDA and CDR2 SQIVND (reference sequence). The V gene lost 10 bases and the J gene lost 5 bases, with 14 bases spanning the gap. CDR3 in amino acids: CATKTPGETQYF. The CDR3, as DNA: TGTGCCACTAAGACACCGGGGGAGACCCAGTACTTC.

The chain recombines TRBV5-1 with TRBJ1-2; 7 nucleotides align to TRBD1. The V and J ends lost 1 base and 4 bases, in that order; junction bases with no gene match: 7. The germline V gene has CDR1 SGHRS and CDR2 YFSETQ. CDR3 length equals 15 residues. The CDR3 coding sequence is TGCGCCAGCAGCTTGATCCCCGGGACAGCCTATGGCTACACCTTC. This sequence encodes CASSLIPGTAYGYTF.

The chain carries TRBV13 and TRBJ1-1; no firm D call. V lost 3 bases, J lost 4 bases, and 6 bases lay in between. Germline V gene lookup returns CDR1 PRHDT and CDR2 FYEKMQ (reference sequence). This CDR3 contains 12 residues. The CDR3 sequence: CASSFGLTEAFF. The CDR3, as DNA: TGTGCCAGCAGCTTTGGGCTCACTGAAGCTTTCTTT.

V usage is TRBV5-4 and J usage is TRBJ2-3; TRBD2 aligns across 10 bases. The CDR3 extends over 15 amino acids. V lost 3 bases and J lost 3; bases outside the gene matches: 4. CDR1 and CDR2 from the germline V gene are SGHNT and YYREEE (reference sequence). The CDR3 DNA reads TGTGCCAGCAGCTACGGGACTAGCGCTACAGATACGCAGTATTTT. Protein: CASSYGTSATDTQYF.

The chain links TRBV29-1 to TRBJ2-5, with D possibly matching TRBD2 (5 bases). V lost 3 bases to trimming and J lost 1 base, with 15 bases between them. The CDR3 length is 15 residues. Germline V gene lookup returns CDR1 SQVTM and CDR2 ANQGSEA. The DNA for the CDR3 is TGCAGCGTTGAGCTTGAGCTAGCCCCCCAAGAGACCCAGTACTTC. Protein product: CSVELELAPQETQYF. Filled out from reference TRBV29-1 and TRBJ2-5, the complete variable domain reads SAVISQKPSRDICQRGTSLTIQCQVDSQVTMMFWYRQQPGQSLTLIATANQGSEATYESGFVIDKFPISRPNLTFSTLTVSNMSPEDSSIYLCSVELELAPQETQYFGPGTRLLVL.

The chain is built from TRBV27 and TRBJ2-1; D is perhaps TRBD1 (6 bases). V was pared by 5 bases and J by 8 bases, with 16 bases between. The CDR3 spans 14 residues. Per germline, CDR1 MNHEY and CDR2 SMNVEV (reference sequence). DNA for the CDR3: TGTGCCAGCAGTGGCCCAGGGGTGGGGGATGAGCAGTTCTTC. Translated: CASSGPGVGDEQFF.

V is TRBV5-4 and J is TRBJ2-7; TRBD1 matches 8 bases. CDR1 is SGHNT and CDR2 is YYREEE in the germline V gene (reference sequence). J gave up 4 bases and V 0 bases, and 3 bases lay outside the gene matches. The CDR3 consists of 14 residues. CDR3 in amino acids: CASSLGTGNYEQYF. The CDR3 DNA reads TGTGCCAGCAGCTTGGGGACAGGGAATTACGAGCAGTACTTC.

This clone was seen repeatedly, ten times or more. The junction departs from the called germline gene at one end, perhaps through a read error. Different DNA sequences within this sample yield the same CDR3. The chain recombines TRBV7-3 with TRBJ1-2; D gene unclear. Germline V gene data show CDR1 as SGHTA and CDR2 as FQGTGA. The length of the CDR3 is 15 residues. The CDR3 DNA reads TGCGCCAGCAGCCAAGATAGGGCCAGCGGCTATGGCTACACCTTC. Amino acids: CASSQDRASGYGYTF.

The gene calls are TRBV30 and TRBJ1-1; D remains unclear. The germline CDR1 and CDR2 sequences are GTSNPN and SVGIG (reference sequence). The CDR3 consists of 11 residues. Trimming stripped 4 bases from V and 6 bases from J, with 9 bases between. The DNA of the CDR3 is TGTGCCTGGATGCCGGGCTCTGAAGCTTTCTTT. Protein sequence: CAWMPGSEAFF.